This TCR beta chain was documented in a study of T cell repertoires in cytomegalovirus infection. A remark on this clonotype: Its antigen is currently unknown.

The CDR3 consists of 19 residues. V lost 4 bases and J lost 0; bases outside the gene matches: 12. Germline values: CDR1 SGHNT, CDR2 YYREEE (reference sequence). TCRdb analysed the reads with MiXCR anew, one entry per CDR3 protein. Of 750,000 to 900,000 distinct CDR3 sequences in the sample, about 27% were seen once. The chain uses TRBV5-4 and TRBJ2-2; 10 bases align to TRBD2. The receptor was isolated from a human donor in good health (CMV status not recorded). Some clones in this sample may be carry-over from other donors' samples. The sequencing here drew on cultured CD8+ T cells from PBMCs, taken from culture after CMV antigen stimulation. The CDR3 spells CASSHPYGLAGANTGELFF. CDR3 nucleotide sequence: TGTGCCAGCAGCCACCCCTACGGGCTAGCGGGGGCGAACACCGGGGAGCTGTTTTTT.